This paragraph reports one T cell receptor beta chain. The data derive from a study of cytomegalovirus exposure and HLA in healthy donors. Study information: Falling in the Caucasian-associated ancestry cluster were 65% to 90% of under 500 genotyped donors.

With V trimmed by 6 bases and J by 4 bases, 5 bases remained unmatched. Per the germline V gene, CDR1 is MNHEY and CDR2 is SVGAGI. The CDR3 spans 13 residues. This PCR relied on a set of 60 Vbeta primers and 13 Jbeta primers. Produced via immunoSEQ multiplex PCR; TCRdb's table is partial and in-frame only. The data hold about 140,000 clones, with about 10% observed a single time. This TCR was recovered from a man aged 50-60 years in good health and CMV-seronegative. The V call is TRBV6-5, the J call TRBJ1-1, with 7 bases that match TRBD1. Sequenced material: PBMCs. CDR3 in DNA: TGTGCCAGCAGCGTCACAGGGGCCACTGAAGCTTTCTTT. It encodes CASSVTGATEAFF.